This TCR beta chain was recovered during a study of cytomegalovirus exposure and HLA in healthy donors. Looking at the study overall: Of a few hundred genotyped donors, 81% grouped in the Caucasian-associated ancestry cluster.

With 60 Vbeta and 13 Jbeta primers, the PCR was carried out. Profiling relied on immunoSEQ multiplex PCR, and the TCRdb table lists in-frame clones only, not all of them. The table records tens of thousands of clones, 70% to 90% of them present only once. Trimming at V came to 0 bases and at J to 4 bases, leaving 4 bases not matched to a gene. Germline V lookup: CDR1 SGHRS, CDR2 YFSETQ. The CDR3 is 15 amino acids. V and J are TRBV5-1 and TRBJ1-1, with TRBD1 matching over 9 bases. The clonotype comes from a male donor in good health and CMV-seronegative. Sequencing used PBMCs. CDR3 nucleotide sequence: TGCGCCAGCAGCTTGGGGACAGGGGCCGGCACTGAAGCTTTCTTT. Residues: CASSLGTGAGTEAFF.